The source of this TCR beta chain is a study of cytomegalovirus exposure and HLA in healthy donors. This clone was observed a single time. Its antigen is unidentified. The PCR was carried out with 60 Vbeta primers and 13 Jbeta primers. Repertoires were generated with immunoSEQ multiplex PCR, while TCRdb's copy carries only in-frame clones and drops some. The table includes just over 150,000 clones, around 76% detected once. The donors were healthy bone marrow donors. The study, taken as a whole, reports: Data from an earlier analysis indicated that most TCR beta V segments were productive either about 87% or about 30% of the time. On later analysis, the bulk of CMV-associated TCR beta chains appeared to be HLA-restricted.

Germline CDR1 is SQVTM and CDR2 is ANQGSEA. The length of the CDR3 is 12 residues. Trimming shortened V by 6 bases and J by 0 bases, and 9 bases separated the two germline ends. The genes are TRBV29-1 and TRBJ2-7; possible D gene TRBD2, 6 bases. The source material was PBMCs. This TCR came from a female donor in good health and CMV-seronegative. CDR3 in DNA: TGCAGCGTCGGACTACCCTCCTACGAGCAGTACTTC. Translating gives CSVGLPSYEQYF.